This entry lists 23 T cell receptor beta chains sequenced from one sample in a study of neurological immune-mediated disorders. TCRdb reprocessed the 5' RACE reads via MiXCR and lists one record per CDR3 protein. The table records about 46,000 distinct CDR3 sequences, 3.5% to 5.5% of them present only once. Sample: PBMCs. The source of these receptors is a woman aged 60-70 years with multiple sclerosis.

This clonotype was seen ten or more times. This sequence joins TRBV27 and TRBJ2-1; TRBD2 aligns across 9 bases. The CDR3 extends over 15 amino acids. CDR1 MNHEY and CDR2 SMNVEV come from the germline V gene (reference sequence). The ends lost 6 bases at V and 9 bases at J; junction bases unmatched: 12. The CDR3 loop is CASSRAGGRRGEQFF. CDR3 bases: TGTGCCAGCAGCCGGGCGGGGGGGCGAAGGGGTGAGCAGTTCTTC.

This clonotype turned up a few times. The J gene is TRBJ2-5, the V gene TRBV20-1; TRBD2 matches at 8 bases. The CDR3 sequence is 15 residues long. The germline V gene encodes CDR1 DFQATT and CDR2 SNEGSKA (reference sequence). J gave up 2 bases and V 3 bases, and 8 bases lay outside the gene matches. CDR3 coding DNA: TGCAGTGCTAGTTTGGCGGGGGGAAAACAAGAGACCCAGTACTTC. It specifies CSASLAGGKQETQYF.

This clonotype was detected many times. This chain joins TRBV20-1 and TRBJ2-1; 9 bases map to TRBD2. The CDR3 sequence is 15 residues long. Germline values: CDR1 DFQATT, CDR2 SNEGSKA (reference sequence). V was pared by 4 bases and J by 6 bases, with 10 bases of the junction left unmatched. CDR3 DNA sequence: TGCAGTGCTAATAAGGGGGGCGGGAGGGCCAATGAGCAGTTCTTC. Translating it yields CSANKGGGRANEQFF.

This clonotype was found many times. The chain couples TRBV20-1 to TRBJ2-2; D is unresolved. CDR3 length equals 13 residues. CDR1 is DFQATT, CDR2 SNEGSKA, per germline (reference sequence). V lost 2 bases and J 4 bases, leaving 8 bases between the germline ends. In nucleotides, the CDR3 is TGCAGTGCTAGATTACAAACCACCGGGGAGCTGTTTTTT. As protein: CSARLQTTGELFF.

This clonotype was seen ten or more times. The chain combines TRBV15 with TRBJ2-3; D gene unclear. Germline V gene sequence: CDR1 LNHNV, CDR2 YYDKDF (reference sequence). V was clipped by 1 base and J by 6 bases, with 8 bases between them. The CDR3 runs 13 residues. CDR3 protein: CATSRGNRDTQYF. The DNA for the CDR3 is TGTGCCACCAGCAGAGGGAACCGGGATACGCAGTATTTT. Drawing the rest from reference TRBV15 and TRBJ2-3, the complete variable domain is DAMVIQNPRYQVTQFGKPVTLSCSQTLNHNVMYWYQQKSSQAPKLLFHYYDKDFNNEADTPDNFQSRRPNTSFCFLDIRSPGLGDTAMYLCATSRGNRDTQYFGPGTRLTVL.

This clonotype was seen at least ten times. CDR3 amino acids: CAISSGDWEKLFF. CDR3 nucleotides: TGTGCCATCAGTAGCGGGGATTGGGAAAAACTGTTTTTT. J is TRBJ1-4 and V is TRBV10-3; D is ambiguous. V shed 5 bases and J shed 8 bases, with 12 bases lying between them. CDR1 and CDR2 (germline): ENHRY, SYGVKD. This CDR3 spans 13 amino acids.

This clonotype was counted ten times or more. The V gene is TRBV6-6, the J gene TRBJ2-7, with 9 bases matching TRBD1. The CDR3 is 14 amino acids. J gave up 7 bases and V 5 bases, and 9 bases lay outside the gene matches. Germline lookup yields CDR1 MNHNY and CDR2 SVGAGI (reference sequence). Written as DNA, the CDR3 is TGTGCCAGCAGTGCGGGACAGGGCTTCGGGGAGCAGTACTTC. Its translation: CASSAGQGFGEQYF.

The chain recombines TRBV18 with TRBJ1-2; D is perhaps TRBD1 (5 bases). V shed 6 bases and J shed 6 bases, with 14 bases lying between them. Per the germline V gene, CDR1 is KGHSH and CDR2 is LQKENI. The CDR3 is made up of 13 amino acids. CDR3 DNA sequence: TGTGCCAGCTCCCAAGCCGGGGGTGATGGCTACACCTTC. Translating gives CASSQAGGDGYTF.

This clonotype turned up a few times. The genes are TRBV12-3 or TRBV12-4 and TRBJ1-1; possible D gene TRBD1, 5 bases. With 6 bases removed from V and 1 base from J, the gap between germline ends came to 9 bases. This CDR3 is built from 13 residues. The CDR3 sequence: CASRVTENTEAFF. As DNA, the CDR3 is TGTGCCAGCAGAGTGACAGAGAACACTGAAGCTTTCTTT.

The chain is built from TRBV3-1 and TRBJ2-1; D unresolved. The CDR3 is 13 residues long. Germline values: CDR1 LGHDT, CDR2 YNNKEL (reference sequence). The V and J ends lost 4 bases and 3 bases respectively, with 7 bases between them. CDR3 DNA sequence: TGTGCCAGCAGCCCCCCCCTCTACAATGAGCAGTTCTTC. This codes for CASSPPLYNEQFF.

In the case of this clonotype: Since a much larger clone is just one base distant, this may be a read error. The chain is built from TRBV20-1 and TRBJ1-1; D remains ambiguous. Trimming shortened V by 3 bases and J by 2 bases, and 10 bases separated the two germline ends. The CDR3 covers 13 residues. From germline, CDR1 is DFQATT and CDR2 SNEGSKA (reference sequence). The CDR3 nucleotides read TGCAGTGCTAGTCCCCCCACAAACACTGAAGCTTTCTTT. This codes for CSASPPTNTEAFF.

This clonotype appeared many times. This chain links TRBV4-3 with TRBJ2-1, with 13 nucleotides matching TRBD2. Germline V gene lookup returns CDR1 LGHNA and CDR2 YSLEER. The V segment lost 0 bases and the J segment 10 bases; nucleotides outside the gene matches: 9. This CDR3 region has 17 residues. This chain's CDR3 is CASSQDTGLAGVEEQFF. The CDR3 DNA is TGCGCCAGCAGCCAAGATACCGGACTAGCGGGAGTGGAGGAGCAGTTCTTC.

The gene calls are TRBV20-1 and TRBJ2-5; D is ambiguous. The CDR3 contains 13 residues. V was trimmed by 0 bases and J by 4 bases, leaving 9 bases between them. CDR1 DFQATT and CDR2 SNEGSKA come from the germline V gene (reference sequence). The CDR3 nucleotides read TGCAGTGCTAGAGATGGCGGTAGAGAGACCCAGTACTTC. This translates into CSARDGGRETQYF.

This clonotype was detected only a few times. This chain connects TRBV10-3 to TRBJ1-2, with a weak D call TRBD1 (6 bases). The V end lost 6 bases, the J end lost 2 bases, and 10 bases lay between the germline ends. Germline assignment: CDR1 ENHRY and CDR2 SYGVKD. The CDR3 runs to 13 residues. The CDR3 DNA is TGTGCCATCAGCCTAGGACAGAACTATGGCTACACCTTC. Translating gives CAISLGQNYGYTF.

This clonotype was recorded at least ten times. The rearrangement joins TRBV11-3 to TRBJ1-1, with D perhaps TRBD1 (5 bases). The CDR3 length is 14 residues. Germline V CDR1 and CDR2: SGHNT, YENEEA. V lost 2 bases to trimming and J lost 1 base, with 8 bases between them. CDR3 sequence: CASSLSGKNTEAFF. The CDR3 DNA reads TGTGCCAGCAGCTTATCAGGGAAGAACACTGAAGCTTTCTTT.

This clonotype was found many times. The chain is built from TRBV28 and TRBJ2-1; no clear D gene. The CDR3 consists of 15 residues. V lost 6 bases to trimming and J lost 5 bases, with 17 bases between them. Germline V gives CDR1 MDHEN, CDR2 SYDVKM. The chain's CDR3 is CASRPSRFTNNEQFF. CDR3 DNA sequence: TGTGCCAGCAGACCCTCTAGATTCACTAACAATGAGCAGTTCTTC.

This clonotype was found once. V is TRBV18 and J is TRBJ2-7, with D possibly TRBD1 on 5 matching bases. In germline, CDR1 is KGHSH, CDR2 LQKENI. The ends were cut back, 2 bases at V and 2 bases at J, with 10 bases in the middle. The CDR3 has 14 amino acids. Here the CDR3 DNA reads TGTGCCAGCTCACCAGACCAGGGTCCCTACGAGCAGTACTTC. Amino acid sequence: CASSPDQGPYEQYF.

This clonotype appeared many times. This sequence joins TRBV5-1 and TRBJ2-3; 11 nucleotides align to TRBD2. The CDR3 has 16 residues. Trimming removed 1 base from V and 2 bases from J; junction bases left unmatched: 3. Germline CDR1 SGHRS, CDR2 YFSETQ. CDR3 loop: CASSLRLAGNTDTQYF. DNA for the CDR3: TGCGCCAGCAGCTTGCGACTAGCGGGGAACACAGATACGCAGTATTTT.

This clonotype was counted many times. The chain combines TRBV5-1 with TRBJ2-6; a weak D match, TRBD1 (6 bases). There are 15 residues in the CDR3. The germline CDR1 and CDR2 sequences are SGHRS and YFSETQ. The V end was cut by 1 base, the J end by 4 bases, with 9 bases between. In DNA form, the CDR3 reads TGCGCCAGCAGCTTGACAGGGTCGGGGGCCAACGTCCTGACTTTC. It is translated as CASSLTGSGANVLTF. Full variable domain (missing parts from reference TRBV5-1 and TRBJ2-6): KAGVTQTPRYLIKTRGQQVTLSCSPISGHRSVSWYQQTPGQGLQFLFEYFSETQRNKGNFPGRFSGRQFSNSRSEMNVSTLELGDSALYLCASSLTGSGANVLTFGAGSRLTVL.

This clonotype was counted ten times or more. The chain combines TRBV7-6 with TRBJ2-1, with D hard to call. The V end lost 2 bases, the J end lost 0 bases, and 8 bases lay between the germline ends. The CDR3 totals 15 residues. Germline V CDR1 and CDR2: SGHVS, FNYEAQ. The CDR3 spells CASSLHGDSYNEQFF. The CDR3 DNA is TGTGCCAGCAGCTTACACGGCGACTCCTACAATGAGCAGTTCTTC.

This clonotype has a count of ten or more. CDR3 bases: TGCAGTGCTAGCCCCGCGGGGGCCTACAATGAGCAGTTCTTC. This gives the protein CSASPAGAYNEQFF. The V and J genes are TRBV20-1 and TRBJ2-1; TRBD2 agrees at 7 bases. In germline, CDR1 is DFQATT, CDR2 SNEGSKA (reference sequence). The CDR3 contains 14 residues. The trim removed 3 bases at V and 2 bases at J, leaving 4 bases unmatched.

This clonotype was observed many times. The V call is TRBV27, the J call TRBJ1-6; D is uncertain. Germline V gene lookup returns CDR1 MNHEY and CDR2 SMNVEV (reference sequence). The CDR3 runs 12 residues. V lost 8 bases, J lost 14 bases, and 16 bases lay in between. The CDR3 sequence is CASCLSGGALHF. For the CDR3, the DNA is TGTGCCAGCTGCCTGTCCGGCGGGGCCCTCCACTTT.

This clonotype showed up many times. The chain is built from TRBV20-1 and TRBJ1-2; the D is unclear. V lost 5 bases to trimming and J lost 4 bases, with 17 bases between them. The CDR3 spans 14 residues. Germline V gene lookup returns CDR1 DFQATT and CDR2 SNEGSKA (reference sequence). The CDR3 here is CSAEAGVSSYGYTF. CDR3 nucleotides: TGCAGTGCTGAGGCCGGAGTTTCCAGCTATGGCTACACCTTC.